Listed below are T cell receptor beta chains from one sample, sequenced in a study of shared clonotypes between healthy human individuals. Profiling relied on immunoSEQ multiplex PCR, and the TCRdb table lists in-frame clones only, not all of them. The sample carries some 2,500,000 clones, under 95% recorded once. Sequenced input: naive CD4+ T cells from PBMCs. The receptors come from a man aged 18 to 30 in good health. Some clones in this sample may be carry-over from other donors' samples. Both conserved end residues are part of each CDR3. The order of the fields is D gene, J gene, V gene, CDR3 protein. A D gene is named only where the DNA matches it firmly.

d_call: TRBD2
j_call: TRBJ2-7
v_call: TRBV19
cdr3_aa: CASSIEGGVEQYF

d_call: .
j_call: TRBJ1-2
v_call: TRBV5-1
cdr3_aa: CASREGRAHRDYGYTF

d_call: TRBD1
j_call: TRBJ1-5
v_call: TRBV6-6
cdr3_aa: CASSGQGDLNQPQHF

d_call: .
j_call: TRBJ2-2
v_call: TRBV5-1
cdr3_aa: CASSLVVRNTGELFF

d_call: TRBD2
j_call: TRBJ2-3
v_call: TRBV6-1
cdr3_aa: CASSEQLAGGSDTQYF

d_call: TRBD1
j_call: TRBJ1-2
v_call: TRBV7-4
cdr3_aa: CASSSRDSPGGFDRGYTF

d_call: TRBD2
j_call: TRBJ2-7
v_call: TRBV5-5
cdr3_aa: CASSLASGSYEQYF

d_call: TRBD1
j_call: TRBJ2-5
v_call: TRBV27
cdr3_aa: CASSPLRGPETQYF

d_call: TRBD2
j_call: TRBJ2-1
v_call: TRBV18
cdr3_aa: CASSPLWGEGEEQFF

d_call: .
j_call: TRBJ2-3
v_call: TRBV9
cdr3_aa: CASDAQGRRTDTQYF

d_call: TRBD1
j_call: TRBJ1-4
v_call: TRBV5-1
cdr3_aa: CATSTGGRTNEKLFF

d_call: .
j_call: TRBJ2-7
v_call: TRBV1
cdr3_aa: CTSSQARLSGGLTYEQYF

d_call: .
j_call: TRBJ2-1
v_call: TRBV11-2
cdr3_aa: CASSLRLEYNEQFF

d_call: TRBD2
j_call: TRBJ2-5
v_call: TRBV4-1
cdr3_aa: CASSPLAGPSVETQYF

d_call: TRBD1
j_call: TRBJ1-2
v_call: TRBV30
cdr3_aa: CAWIDRVGYGYTF

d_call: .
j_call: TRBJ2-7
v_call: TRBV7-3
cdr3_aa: CASSLTETVNEQYF

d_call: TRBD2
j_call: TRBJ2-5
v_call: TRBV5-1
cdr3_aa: CASSIGTSGSATQYF

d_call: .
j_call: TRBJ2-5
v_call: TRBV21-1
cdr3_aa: CASSKGRGGTGGQETQYF

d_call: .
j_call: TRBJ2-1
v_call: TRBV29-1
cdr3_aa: CSVARYNEQFF

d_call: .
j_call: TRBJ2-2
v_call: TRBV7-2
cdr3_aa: CASSSTGGNTGELFF

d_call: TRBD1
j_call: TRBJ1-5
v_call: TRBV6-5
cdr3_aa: CASRQGHGNQPQHF

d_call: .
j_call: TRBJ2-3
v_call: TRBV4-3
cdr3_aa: CASSLDWRGSDTQYF

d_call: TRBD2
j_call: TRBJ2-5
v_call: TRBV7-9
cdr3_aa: CASSLGRLAGGYQETQYF

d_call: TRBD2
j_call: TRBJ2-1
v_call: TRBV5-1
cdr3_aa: CASSLGLAGVLDNEQFF

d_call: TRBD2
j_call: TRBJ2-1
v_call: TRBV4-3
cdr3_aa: CASSQDLQRGYNEQFF

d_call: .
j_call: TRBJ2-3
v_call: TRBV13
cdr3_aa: CASSLSGGTLRTDTQYF

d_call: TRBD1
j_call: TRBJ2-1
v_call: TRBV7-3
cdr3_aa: CASSLIGTGPYNEQFF

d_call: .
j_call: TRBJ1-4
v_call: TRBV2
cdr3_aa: CASNQGGEKLFF